This TCR beta chain was observed in a study of cytomegalovirus exposure and HLA in healthy donors (dated by TCRdb to 2016 to 2017). A note on the overall study: An earlier analysis of some 620 of the donors reported roughly 300 Gb of sequence data and roughly 120 million unique TCR beta sequences obtained from 150 million to 200 million T cells. An earlier analysis of some 600 of the donors applied high-throughput TCR beta sequencing to assess whether each TCR beta V gene segment acted as functional or pseudogenic. In a later genetic analysis, genome-wide SNP genotypes for about three fifths of the roughly 670 donors were used, and that subset was treated as a discovery cohort. The study profiled the T cell repertoires of some 610 subjects by immunosequencing and related them to cytomegalovirus serostatus. A later analysis re-examined previously published TCR beta repertoires from hundreds of donors and added high-resolution HLA genotyping to investigate patterns of TCR occurrence. Besides the first cohort of about 730 subjects, a separate validation cohort made up of 120 different subjects was used. High-throughput TCR immunosequencing, statistical association of individual TCRs with disease status, and machine learning were combined to predict cytomegalovirus infection status. Roughly five DR-DQ haplotypes were handled as single units for association and clustering because linkage in the cohort was strong. Rather than drawing on any new phenotypic data, the later analysis identified candidate immune exposures from TCR beta sequences and the way those sequences occurred across donors. The study was designed to test whether signatures of past pathogen exposure could be identified by cataloging public T cell receptors. The number of typed donors differed by locus: about 620-640 for A, B, C, DRB1 and DQB1; approximately 540 for DQA1; 606 for DPA1; and some 430 for DPB1. All discovery cohort repertoires had been generated using a single sequencing platform. Of the 350 to 450 genotyped donors, more than 75% were placed in the genetic ancestry cluster associated with self-reported Caucasian donors. An early release that covered some 630 HLA-typed donors contained 250 to 350 gigabases of sequencing data and around 80 million unique TCR sequences. HLA typing covered class I and class II loci at four-digit resolution. Among 398 genotyped donors of the cohort, an average of about 240,000 unique TCR beta nucleotide sequences were sequenced per donor, roughly a sixth of them non-productive. Alongside the repertoire data, information on donor age, sex, ethnicity and CMV serostatus was compiled.

CDR1 and CDR2, looked up from the germline V gene, are SGHRS and YFSETQ. The CDR3 sequence holds 12 residues, the cysteine and phenylalanine included. Only CDR3 DNA remains: 36 bases, in frame from the first base. V sheds 4 bases and J sheds 6 bases, leaving 8 bases between their ends. Libraries came from the immunoSEQ multiplex PCR assay. A mixture of 60 forward primers for TCR Vbeta segments and 13 reverse primers for TCR Jbeta segments was used in the multiplex PCR. The CDR3 region of rearranged TCR beta genes was amplified from genomic DNA by a multiplex PCR assay. On the Illumina HiSeq System, the amplified TCR beta libraries were sequenced as 87-base-pair reads. The paper's data handling went like this. A later analysis counted around 72 million unique TCR beta chains across the 650 to 800 repertoires, and about 10 million of these chains were shared by at least two donors. Raw reads were error-corrected and collapsed into unique sequences by a nearest-neighbor algorithm in which closely related sequences were merged to remove PCR and sequencing errors. CDR3 sequences were aligned to IMGT reference sequences to assign V, D and J gene segments. For a sequence to be retained, a match of at least six nucleotides was required to both a V gene segment and a J gene segment. Rearrangements were classified as productive when the CDR3 lacked stop codons and remained in frame with V and J, and all other rearrangements were classified as non-productive. CDR3 was defined by IMGT convention, running from the second conserved V-encoded cysteine to the conserved J-encoded phenylalanine. The earlier analysis of roughly 590 of the donors excluded any sequence lacking an unambiguous match to a single V gene segment. An earlier analysis of 587 of the donors classified V segments as functional when productive rearrangements were above 56.7% and as segregating when the standard deviation between donors was above 5%. A statistical classification framework was developed to diagnose cytomegalovirus status using the catalog of TCR beta chain sequences. A later analysis assigned V and J genes by comparing TCR nucleotide sequences with IMGT/GENE-DB human TR gene sequences. The TCRdist pipeline was used in a later analysis to assign CDR3 sequences and most-parsimonious VDJ recombination scenarios. A later analysis defined each TCR beta chain by its CDR3 amino acid sequence plus V-gene family, and excluded reads lacking a unique V-gene family. To address suspected cross-contamination and a sequencing artifact, a later analysis removed 592 highly shared, low-generation-probability nucleotide sequences. For each public chain, a later analysis derived a clonal expansion index from normalized ranks of inferred template counts within each repertoire. Generation probabilities in a later analysis came from a VDJ recombination model fitted to out-of-frame rearrangements, and those results were checked against IGoR. Hypergeometric tests were used in a later analysis to score TCR-TCR, TCR-HLA and TCR-CMV co-occurrence, with a repertoire-size bias correction applied to the TCR pairs. A later analysis estimated false discovery rates by permuting HLA or CMV assignments 20 times. In a later analysis, co-occurring TCRs were grouped using DBSCAN, with TCRdist sequence similarity added in when clustering inside HLA-allele-positive subsets. Repertoires with fewer than 30,000 or more than 120,000 public chains were left out of co-occurrence clustering, as were a few repertoires with anomalous nucleotide sharing. The source is immuneACCESS, and TCRdb retained only in-frame sequences with V and J called. Part of the clones is not carried over; for the studies checked, unresolved V genes explain less than half of this, and the remainder is unexplained. V and J calls and clone size are given by that table; D and trimming were obtained from the DNA. Across this sample there are 140,000 to 150,000 clones, with 65% to 80% seen only once. The ten largest account for nearly 4% of the sample.

About this clone itself: Its antigen is currently not known. Base qualities are not provided; no much larger clone lies one nucleotide away.

The cohort comprised more than 550 healthy bone marrow donors. At the time of sampling, all cohort members were nominally healthy, though unrecorded immune exposures were likely present. The donor tested CMV seronegative and was one of the 352 seronegative cohort members. Each donor provided a peripheral blood sample, and peripheral blood mononuclear cells were used for TCR beta sequencing. The Qiagen DNeasy Blood Extraction Kit was used to extract genomic DNA from the blood cell samples. Results and caveats for the whole study, not just this receptor: It was suggested by the authors that the approach could potentially be generalized to other disease states and immunological phenotypes. Across donors, most TCR sequences were observed very rarely, whereas some public TCRs were present in many individuals. Linkage disequilibrium might explain the correlated functional status among segregating V segments, but an unknown experimental factor could not be ruled out. According to a later analysis, parvovirus B19, influenza, CMV and Epstein-Barr virus appeared linked to several top co-occurrence clusters. In this cohort, only TCR beta chains were sequenced, and detectable features were limited by the absence of alpha or paired-chain data. A cluster of highly shared sequence variants was judged likely to be a technical artifact of the sequencing pipeline. The presence/absence analyses assumed that sequencing depth was roughly uniform across donors, and that assumption may not be true. The 87-base-pair reads could not distinguish some IMGT-functional V segments, including TRBV6-2 and TRBV6-3, so those segments were excluded. A further reported finding was that TCR beta sequences accurately predicted the HLA-A and HLA-B alleles for most subjects in the first cohort. V-gene and J-gene trimming of TCR beta chains was associated with a missense DCLRE1C variant in a later genetic analysis, and the association was replicated in an independent cohort. When HLA alleles, especially DR and DQ, strongly co-occurred, TCR associations were difficult to assign to individual alleles. Because some donors lacked HLA typing at each locus, the association tests relied only on the typed subset. Some 16 rarely observed V segments, including chromosome 9 orphons, were excluded from the earlier analysis of several hundred of the donors because counts were too low. In an earlier analysis of approximately 590 of the donors, most TCR beta V segments appeared in productive rearrangements about 87% or about 30% of the time, broadly matching IMGT annotations. A total of roughly 160 TCR beta chains were listed by the study as associated with cytomegalovirus. The classifier was reported to diagnose cytomegalovirus status with high specificity and sensitivity in both the original cohort and the validation cohort. A later analysis associated about 17,000 TCR beta sequences with specific HLA alleles at a false discovery rate of 0.05. In a later analysis, most CMV-associated TCR beta chains were found to appear HLA-restricted, with HLA associations seemingly driven largely by CMV exposure. For the cohort, immune exposure information was limited to CMV serostatus. In a later analysis, HLA-associated TCR beta chains were found to be more clonally expanded and to have lower generation probabilities than equally common non-associated chains. According to a later genetic analysis, donors in an Asian-associated ancestry cluster had fewer N-insertions in productive TCRs than the approximately 670-donor mean. In a later analysis, the rate of TCR association differed among HLA loci, with DRB1 alleles having the most associated TCRs and HLA-C alleles having the fewest. In vitro tests confirmed that a few of the cytomegalovirus-associated TCR beta chains recognize cytomegalovirus antigens.

The sequenced sample consisted of PBMCs. Recombination linked TRBV5-1 to TRBJ2-4; the D gene is perhaps TRBD1, on 5 matching bases. The clonotype comes from a male donor in good health and CMV-seronegative. The sequence in DNA is TGCGCCAGCAGCCGAGACAGAAACATTCAGTACTTC. Translated, this is CASSRDRNIQYF.